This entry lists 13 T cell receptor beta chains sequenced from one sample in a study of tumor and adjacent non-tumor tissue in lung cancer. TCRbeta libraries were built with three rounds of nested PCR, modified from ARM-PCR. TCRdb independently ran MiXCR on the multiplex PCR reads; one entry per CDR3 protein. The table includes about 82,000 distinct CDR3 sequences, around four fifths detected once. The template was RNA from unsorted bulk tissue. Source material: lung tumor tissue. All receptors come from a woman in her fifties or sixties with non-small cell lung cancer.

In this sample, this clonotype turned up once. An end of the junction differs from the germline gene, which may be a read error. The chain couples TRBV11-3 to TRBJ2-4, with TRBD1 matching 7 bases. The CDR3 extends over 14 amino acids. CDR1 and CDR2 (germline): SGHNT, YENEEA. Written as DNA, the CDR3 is TGCGCCCGCTGCTCAACAGGGGAAGGGGGCATTCAGTACTTC. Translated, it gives CARCSTGEGGIQYF. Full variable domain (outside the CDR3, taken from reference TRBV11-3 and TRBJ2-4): EAGVVQSPRYKIIEKKQPVAFWCNPISGHNTLYWYLQNLGQGPELLIRYENEEAVDDSQLPKDRFSAERLKGVDSTLKIQPAELGDSAVYLCARCSTGEGGIQYFGAGTRLSVL.

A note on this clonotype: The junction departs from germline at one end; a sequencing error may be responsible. The CDR3: CASSQDSPSGRFGEQFF. DNA of the CDR3: TGTGCCAGCAGTCAAGATTCGCCCAGCGGGAGGTTTGGTGAGCAGTTCTTC. This sequence joins TRBV14 and TRBJ2-1; TRBD2 agrees at 9 bases. Per germline, CDR1 SGHDN and CDR2 FVKESK. This CDR3 comprises 17 residues. The variable domain in full, with the rest retrieved from reference TRBV14 and TRBJ2-1, is EAGVTQFPSHSVIEKGQTVTLRCDPISGHDNLYWYRRVMGKEIKFLLHFVKESKQDESGMPNNRFLAERTGGTYSTLKVQPAELEDSGVYFCASSQDSPSGRFGEQFFGPGTRLTVL.

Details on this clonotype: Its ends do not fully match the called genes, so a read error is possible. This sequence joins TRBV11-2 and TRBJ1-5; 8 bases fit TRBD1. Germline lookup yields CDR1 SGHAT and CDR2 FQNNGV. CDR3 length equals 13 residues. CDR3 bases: TGTGCCAGCAGTTTAGGGAACAGGGGGGCCCAGCATTTT. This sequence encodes CASSLGNRGAQHF.

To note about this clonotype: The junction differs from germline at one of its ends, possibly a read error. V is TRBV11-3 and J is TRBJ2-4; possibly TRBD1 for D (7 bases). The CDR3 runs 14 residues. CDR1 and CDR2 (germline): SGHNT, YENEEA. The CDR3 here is CASSSTGEGGIRYF. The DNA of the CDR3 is TGTGCCAGTAGCTCAACAGGGGAAGGGGGGATTCGGTACTTC.

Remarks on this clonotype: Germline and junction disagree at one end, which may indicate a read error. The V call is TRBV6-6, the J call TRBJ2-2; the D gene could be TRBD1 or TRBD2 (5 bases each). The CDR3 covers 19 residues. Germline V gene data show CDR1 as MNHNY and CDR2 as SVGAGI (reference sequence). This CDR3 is CASSYFGSVGTVNTGELLF. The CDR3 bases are TGTGCCAGCAGTTACTTTGGGTCTGTCGGGACGGTGAACACCGGGGAGCTGTTATTT.

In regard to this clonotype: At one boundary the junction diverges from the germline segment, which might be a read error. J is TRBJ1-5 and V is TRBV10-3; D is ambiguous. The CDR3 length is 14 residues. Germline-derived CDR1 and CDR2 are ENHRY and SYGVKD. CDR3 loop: CAIRCAEGNQPQHF. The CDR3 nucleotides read TGTGCTATCAGGTGCGCGGAAGGCAATCAGCCCCAGCATTTT.

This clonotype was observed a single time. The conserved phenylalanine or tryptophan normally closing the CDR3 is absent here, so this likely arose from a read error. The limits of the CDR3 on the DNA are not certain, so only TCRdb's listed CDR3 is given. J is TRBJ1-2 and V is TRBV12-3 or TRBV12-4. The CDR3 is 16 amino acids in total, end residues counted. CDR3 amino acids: CASRSFEAEANYGYTL.

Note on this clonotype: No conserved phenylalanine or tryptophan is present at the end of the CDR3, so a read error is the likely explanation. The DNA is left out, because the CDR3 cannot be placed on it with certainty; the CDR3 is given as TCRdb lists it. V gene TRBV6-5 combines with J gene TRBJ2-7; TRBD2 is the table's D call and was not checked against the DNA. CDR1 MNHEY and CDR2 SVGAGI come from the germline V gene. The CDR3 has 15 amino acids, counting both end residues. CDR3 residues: CASKTSGSVTYEHYY.

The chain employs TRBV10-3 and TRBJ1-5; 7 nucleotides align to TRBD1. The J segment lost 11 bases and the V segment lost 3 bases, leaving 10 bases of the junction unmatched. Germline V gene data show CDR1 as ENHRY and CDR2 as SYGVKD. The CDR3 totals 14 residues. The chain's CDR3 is CAISDSTGPQAQHF. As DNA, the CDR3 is TGTGCCATCAGTGACTCGACAGGGCCCCAGGCCCAGCATTTT.

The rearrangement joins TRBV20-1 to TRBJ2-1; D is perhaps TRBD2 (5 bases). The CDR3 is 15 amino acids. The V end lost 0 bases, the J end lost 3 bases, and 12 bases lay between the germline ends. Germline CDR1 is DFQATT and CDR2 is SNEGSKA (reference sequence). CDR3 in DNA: TGCAGTGCTAGAGAGAGGAGCCGGGACTACAATGAGCAGTTCTTC. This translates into CSARERSRDYNEQFF.

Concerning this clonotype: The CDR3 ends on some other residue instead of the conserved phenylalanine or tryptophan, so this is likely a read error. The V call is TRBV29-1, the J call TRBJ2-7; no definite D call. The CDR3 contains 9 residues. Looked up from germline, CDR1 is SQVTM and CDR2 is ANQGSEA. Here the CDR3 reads CRVAHEQYL. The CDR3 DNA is TGCCGCGTCGCCCACGAGCAGTACTTA.

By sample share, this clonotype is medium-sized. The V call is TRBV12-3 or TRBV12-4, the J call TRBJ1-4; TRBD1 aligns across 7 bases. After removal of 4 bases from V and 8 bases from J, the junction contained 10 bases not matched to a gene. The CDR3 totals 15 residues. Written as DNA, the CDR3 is TGTGCCAGCAGTTCCGCGACAGGGAGTGGCGAAAAACTGTTTTTT. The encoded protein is CASSSATGSGEKLFF.

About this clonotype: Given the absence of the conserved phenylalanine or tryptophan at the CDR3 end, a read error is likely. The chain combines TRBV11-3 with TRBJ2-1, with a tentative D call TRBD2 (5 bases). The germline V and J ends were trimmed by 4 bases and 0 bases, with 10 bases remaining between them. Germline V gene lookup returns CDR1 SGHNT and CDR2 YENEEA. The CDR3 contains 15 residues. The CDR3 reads CASSSWEISYNEQFS. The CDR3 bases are TGTGCCAGCAGCTCCTGGGAGATCTCCTACAATGAGCAGTTCTCC.